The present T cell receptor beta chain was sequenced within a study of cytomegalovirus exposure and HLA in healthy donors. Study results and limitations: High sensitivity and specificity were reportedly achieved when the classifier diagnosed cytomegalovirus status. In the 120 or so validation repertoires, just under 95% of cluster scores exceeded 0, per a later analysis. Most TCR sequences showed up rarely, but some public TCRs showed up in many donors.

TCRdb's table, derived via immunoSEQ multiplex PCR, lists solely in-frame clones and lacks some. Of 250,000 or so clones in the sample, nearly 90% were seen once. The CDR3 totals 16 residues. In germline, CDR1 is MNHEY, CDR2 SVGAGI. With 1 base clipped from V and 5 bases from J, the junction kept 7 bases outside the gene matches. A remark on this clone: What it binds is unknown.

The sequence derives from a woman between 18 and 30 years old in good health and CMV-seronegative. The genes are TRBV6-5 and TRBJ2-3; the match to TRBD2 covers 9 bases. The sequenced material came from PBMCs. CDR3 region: CASSYLAGGVGDTQYF. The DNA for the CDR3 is TGTGCCAGCAGTTACTTGGCGGGGGGGGTTGGAGATACGCAGTATTTT.